Shown below are 10 T cell receptor beta chains from a single sample sequenced in a study of T cell changes during pregnancy in multiple sclerosis. This table comes from immunoSEQ multiplex PCR, and its TCRdb copy is limited to in-frame clones, with some not included. The table lists around 60,000 clones, just over 90% of them singletons. The sequences come from peripheral blood, collected after pregnancy. The source is a female donor with multiple sclerosis, enrolled in a pregnancy study.

This chain uses TRBV19 with TRBJ2-5; 12 nucleotides match TRBD1. This CDR3 has 13 amino acids. The germline V gene encodes CDR1 LNHDA and CDR2 SQIVND (reference sequence). Trimming took 9 bases from V and 4 from J; bases not matched to a gene: 3. CDR3 coding DNA: TGTGCCAGCCGGGACAGGGGGCGAGAGACCCAGTACTTC. It encodes CASRDRGRETQYF. Complete variable domain (other parts from reference TRBV19 and TRBJ2-5): DGGITQSPKYLFRKEGQNVTLSCEQNLNHDAMYWYRQDPGQGLRLIYYSQIVNDFQKGDIAEGYSVSREKKESFPLTVTSAQKNPTAFYLCASRDRGRETQYFGPGTRLLVL.

V is TRBV11-2 and J is TRBJ2-4, with a weak D call TRBD2 (5 bases). V dropped 3 bases and J dropped 5 bases, with 5 bases sitting between them. This CDR3 spans 12 amino acids. The germline gives CDR1 SGHAT, CDR2 FQNNGV. CDR3 protein: CASSLRENIQYF. CDR3 coding DNA: TGTGCCAGCAGCTTGCGGGAAAACATTCAGTACTTC.

The chain has TRBV7-2 and TRBJ2-1; 7 nucleotides align to TRBD2. Germline loops: CDR1 SGHTA, CDR2 FQGNSA. CDR3 length: 15 residues. Losses at the gene ends were 1 base for V and 4 bases for J; bases not matched to a gene: 4. For the CDR3, the DNA is TGTGCCAGCAGCTTAGACGGGAGGCCTTACAATGAGCAGTTCTTC. Its protein is CASSLDGRPYNEQFF.

The chain carries TRBV27 and TRBJ1-2; 7 bases match TRBD1. Germline V gene data show CDR1 as MNHEY and CDR2 as SMNVEV (reference sequence). There are 14 residues in the CDR3. V dropped 2 bases and J dropped 8; count of bases not matched to a gene: 8. The CDR3 DNA is TGTGCCAGCAGTTTAACAGGGGACCGGGGCGGCTACACCTTC. Protein sequence: CASSLTGDRGGYTF.

This rearrangement joins TRBV7-9 to TRBJ2-3; the D gene is possibly TRBD2 (5 bases). V was clipped by 5 bases and J by 2 bases, with 5 bases between them. This CDR3 is built from 12 residues. Looked up from germline, CDR1 is SEHNR and CDR2 is FQNEAQ (reference sequence). Here the CDR3 reads CASSGLTDTQYF. CDR3 DNA sequence: TGTGCCAGCAGCGGACTCACAGATACGCAGTATTTT.

The V call is TRBV15, the J call TRBJ2-5, with D tentatively TRBD2 (6 bases). Trimming took off 4 bases at V and 2 bases at J, with 14 bases between the two ends. The germline gives CDR1 LNHNV, CDR2 YYDKDF (reference sequence). The CDR3 length is 15 residues. The CDR3 DNA reads TGTGCCACCAGCACATTCGGGACTCTTCAAGAGACCCAGTACTTC. Amino acids: CATSTFGTLQETQYF.

DNA for the CDR3: TGTGCCAGTAGGGACGGACTCAAAAATGAAAAACTGTTTTTT. This sequence encodes CASRDGLKNEKLFF. The rearrangement uses TRBV19 and TRBJ1-4; D call uncertain. In germline, CDR1 is LNHDA, CDR2 SQIVND (reference sequence). With 6 bases removed from V and 5 bases from J, the gap between germline ends came to 13 bases. The CDR3 is 14 amino acids.

The chain links TRBV9 to TRBJ2-3, with 8 bases that match TRBD2. This CDR3 contains 15 residues. V lost 4 bases, J lost 2 bases, and 6 bases stayed unmatched. Germline V gives CDR1 SGDLS, CDR2 YYNGEE. The CDR3 loop is CASSPWTSPTDTQYF. Written as DNA, the CDR3 is TGTGCCAGCAGCCCCTGGACTAGCCCCACAGATACGCAGTATTTT.

The V gene is TRBV6-5, the J gene TRBJ2-1, with TRBD2 matching 9 bases. The CDR3 has 16 residues. J lost 5 bases, V lost 2 bases, and 7 bases had no gene match. From germline, CDR1 is MNHEY and CDR2 SVGAGI. The chain's CDR3 is CASSYVSGSLNNEQFF. For the CDR3, the DNA is TGTGCCAGCAGTTACGTTAGCGGGAGCCTGAACAATGAGCAGTTCTTC.

V gene TRBV4-2 combines with J gene TRBJ2-2; 7 positions agree with TRBD1. CDR1 LGHNA and CDR2 YNFKEQ come from the germline V gene. Trimming took 5 bases from V and 0 from J; bases not matched to a gene: 6. This CDR3 has 16 amino acids. The CDR3 coding sequence is TGTGCCAGCAGCTCACGGACAGGAACGAACACCGGGGAGCTGTTTTTT. This codes for CASSSRTGTNTGELFF.